Detailed here is one T cell receptor (beta chain). Its antigen is as yet unknown. The germline CDR1 and CDR2 sequences are ENHRY and SYGVKD. J was trimmed by 4 bases and V by 4 bases; bases with no gene match: 7. CDR3 size: 16 residues. The source of the sample is a study of shared clonotypes between healthy human individuals. Study-level results: Researchers found naive subsets generally carried larger estimated richness than memory subsets. Naive CD4 clonotypes were shared across a handful of donors at about 5%.

Over several immunoSEQ plates, each subset's genomic DNA was distributed in even portions. As processed by the authors: For the immunoSEQ data, sequences were junction-only without quality scores, so filtering differed. This table comes from immunoSEQ multiplex PCR, and its TCRdb copy is limited to in-frame clones, with some not included. V and J calls and clone size are copied from that table; D and trimming were computed from the DNA. The sample holds 2 million to 2.5 million clones, 80% to 95% seen once. The rearrangement uses TRBV10-3 and TRBJ2-1; TRBD2 matches at 10 bases. The sequence derives from a man younger than 30 in good health. Some clones in this sample may be carry-over from other donors' samples. Sequencing was performed on naive CD4+ T cells from PBMCs. As for subset: CD45RA+ positively selected. The CDR3 nucleotides read TGTGCCATCAGTGGCAGGCTAGCGGGGGAGTACAATGAGCAGTTCTTC. Its translation is CAISGRLAGEYNEQFF.